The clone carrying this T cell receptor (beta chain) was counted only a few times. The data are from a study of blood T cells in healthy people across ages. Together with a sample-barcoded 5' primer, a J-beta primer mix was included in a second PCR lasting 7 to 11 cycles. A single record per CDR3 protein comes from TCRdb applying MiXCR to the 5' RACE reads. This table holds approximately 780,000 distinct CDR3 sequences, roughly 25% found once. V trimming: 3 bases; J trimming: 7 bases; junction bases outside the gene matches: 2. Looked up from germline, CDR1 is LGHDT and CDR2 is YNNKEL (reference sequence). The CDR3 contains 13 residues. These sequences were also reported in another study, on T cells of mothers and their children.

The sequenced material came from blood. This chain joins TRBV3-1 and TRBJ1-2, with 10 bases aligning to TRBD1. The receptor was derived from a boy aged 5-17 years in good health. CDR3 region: CASSHWDRGGYTF. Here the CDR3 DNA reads TGTGCCAGCAGCCACTGGGACAGGGGTGGCTACACCTTC.